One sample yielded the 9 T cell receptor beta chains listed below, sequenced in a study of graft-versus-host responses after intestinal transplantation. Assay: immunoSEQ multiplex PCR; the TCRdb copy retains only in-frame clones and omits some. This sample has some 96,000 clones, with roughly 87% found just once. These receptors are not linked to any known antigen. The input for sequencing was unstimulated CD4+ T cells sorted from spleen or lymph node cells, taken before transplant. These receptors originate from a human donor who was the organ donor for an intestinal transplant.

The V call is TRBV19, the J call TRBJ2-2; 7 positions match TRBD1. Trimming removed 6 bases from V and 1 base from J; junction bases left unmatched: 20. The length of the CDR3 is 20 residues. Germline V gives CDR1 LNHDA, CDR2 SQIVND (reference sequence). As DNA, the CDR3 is TGTGCCAGTAGCCTATTTCCGACCTATAACCGACAGGGGAACACCGGGGAGCTGTTTTTT. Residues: CASSLFPTYNRQGNTGELFF. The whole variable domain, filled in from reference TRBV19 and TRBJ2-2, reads DGGITQSPKYLFRKEGQNVTLSCEQNLNHDAMYWYRQDPGQGLRLIYYSQIVNDFQKGDIAEGYSVSREKKESFPLTVTSAQKNPTAFYLCASSLFPTYNRQGNTGELFFGEGSRLTVL.

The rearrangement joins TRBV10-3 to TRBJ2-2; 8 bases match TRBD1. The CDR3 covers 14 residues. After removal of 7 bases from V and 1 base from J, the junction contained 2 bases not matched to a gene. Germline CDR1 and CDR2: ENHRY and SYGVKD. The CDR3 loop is CAINDRGNTGELFF. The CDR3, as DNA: TGTGCCATCAACGACAGGGGGAACACCGGGGAGCTGTTTTTT.

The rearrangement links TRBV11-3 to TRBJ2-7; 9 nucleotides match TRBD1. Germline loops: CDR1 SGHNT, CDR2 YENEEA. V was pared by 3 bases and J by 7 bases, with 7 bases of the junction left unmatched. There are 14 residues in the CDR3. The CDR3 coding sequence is TGTGCCAGCAGCTTGACAGGGGGTAGAGGGGAGCAGTACTTC. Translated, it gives CASSLTGGRGEQYF.

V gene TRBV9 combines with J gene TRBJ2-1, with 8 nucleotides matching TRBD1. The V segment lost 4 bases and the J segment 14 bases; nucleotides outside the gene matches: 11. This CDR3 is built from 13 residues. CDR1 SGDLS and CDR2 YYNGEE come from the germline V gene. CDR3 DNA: TGTGCCAGCAGCCCAACATGGACAGGGCTGGAGTTCTTC. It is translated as CASSPTWTGLEFF.

The CDR3 sequence: CSVEKQGLRTQYF. CDR3 sequence (DNA): TGCAGCGTTGAAAAGCAGGGCTTAAGAACCCAGTACTTC. The chain joins TRBV29-1 to TRBJ2-5; a possible D gene is TRBD1 (5 bases). CDR1 is SQVTM, CDR2 ANQGSEA, per germline. The CDR3 consists of 13 residues. V dropped 2 bases and J dropped 8 bases, with 15 bases sitting between them.

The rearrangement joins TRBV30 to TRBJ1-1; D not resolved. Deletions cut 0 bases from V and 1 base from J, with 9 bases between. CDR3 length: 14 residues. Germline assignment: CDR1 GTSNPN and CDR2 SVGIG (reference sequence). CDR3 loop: CAWSVRLQNTEAFF. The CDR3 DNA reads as TGTGCCTGGAGTGTACGGCTGCAGAACACTGAAGCTTTCTTT.

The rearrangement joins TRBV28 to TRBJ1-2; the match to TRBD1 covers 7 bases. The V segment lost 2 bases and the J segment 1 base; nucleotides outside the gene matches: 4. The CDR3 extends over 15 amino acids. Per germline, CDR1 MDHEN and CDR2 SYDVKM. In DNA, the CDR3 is TGTGCCAGCAGTTTACTAGGGGGCCTTAACTATGGCTACACCTTC. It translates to CASSLLGGLNYGYTF.

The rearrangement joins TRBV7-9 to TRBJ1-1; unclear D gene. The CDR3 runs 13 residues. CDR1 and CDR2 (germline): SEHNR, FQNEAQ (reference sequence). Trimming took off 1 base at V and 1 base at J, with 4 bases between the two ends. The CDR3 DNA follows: TGTGCCAGCAGCTTAGAGGGGAACACTGAAGCTTTCTTT. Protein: CASSLEGNTEAFF.

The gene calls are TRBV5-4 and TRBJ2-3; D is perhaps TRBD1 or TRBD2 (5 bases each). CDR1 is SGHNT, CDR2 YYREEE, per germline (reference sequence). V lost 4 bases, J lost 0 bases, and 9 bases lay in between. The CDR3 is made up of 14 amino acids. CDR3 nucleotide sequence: TGTGCCAGCAGCACCGGGGCTAGCACAGATACGCAGTATTTT. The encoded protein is CASSTGASTDTQYF. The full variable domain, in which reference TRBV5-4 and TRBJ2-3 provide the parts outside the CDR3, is ETGVTQSPTHLIKTRGQQVTLRCSSQSGHNTVSWYQQALGQGPQFIFQYYREEENGRGNFPPRFSGLQFPNYSSELNVNALELDDSALYLCASSTGASTDTQYFGPGTRLTVL.